The rows below give T cell receptor beta chains drawn from one sample of a study of T cell responses to AZD1222 COVID-19 vaccine. TCRdb's copy holds only in-frame clones and misses some; the assay was immunoSEQ multiplex PCR. Seen here are about 130,000 clones, 88% observed once, and the top ten hold around 20%. Sequences were derived from peripheral blood, sampled on day 0 of MenACWY control vaccination. These receptors were collected from an adult in good health. CDR3s include the opening cysteine and the closing phenylalanine or tryptophan. A D gene is named only where the DNA matches it firmly. Only part of the rows carry a size: once, few, many, or a class if the clone is expanded.

TRBJ2-7 TRBV28 . . TGTGCCAGCGCGCCGGGAAGCTACGAGCAGTACTTC CASAPGSYEQYF
TRBJ2-1 TRBV6-2/TRBV6-3 TRBD2 . TGTGCCAGCAGTTACTCCCCAGCGGGAGGGCAATATGAGCAGTTCTTC CASSYSPAGGQYEQFF
TRBJ2-3 TRBV28 . . TGTGCCACCAACAGCGGCCAAGGTCCTACGCAGTATTTT CATNSGQGPTQYF
TRBJ2-7 TRBV9 . . TGTGCCAGCAGCGGACCCAGTGGGGGCCACGAGCAGTACTTC CASSGPSGGHEQYF
TRBJ2-5 TRBV5-6 . few TGTGCCAGCAGCTTGCGGTTGGAGACCCAGTACTTC CASSLRLETQYF
TRBJ1-1 TRBV7-6 . . TGTGCCAGCAGCTTAGACTCAAGCCCCGGGACTGAAGCTTTCTTT CASSLDSSPGTEAFF
TRBJ2-1 TRBV10-3 . . TGTGCCATCAGCCGGGGATCCGGGACCGATGAGCAGTTCTTC CAISRGSGTDEQFF
TRBJ1-1 TRBV30 . once TGTGCCTGGAGCACACTGGGGGGCACTGAAGCTTTCTTT CAWSTLGGTEAFF
TRBJ1-1 TRBV6-6 . . TGTGCCAGCAGTGATGCCTCGGTAGAAGCTTTCTTT CASSDASVEAFF
TRBJ2-5 TRBV3-1/TRBV3-2 . . TGTGCCAGCAGCCGAAGGGGGGGAACACAAGAGACCCAGTACTTC CASSRRGGTQETQYF
TRBJ2-3 TRBV11-3 . . TGTGCCAGCAGCTTAGGGCTAGCTGGAGATACGCAGTATTTT CASSLGLAGDTQYF
TRBJ1-5 TRBV28 TRBD1 . TGTGCCAGCAGCGGGGACAGGGGGTATCAGCCCCAGCATTTT CASSGDRGYQPQHF
TRBJ1-6 TRBV6-5 . . TGTGCCAGCAGATCGAAAGGGAATTCACCCCTCCACTTT CASRSKGNSPLHF
TRBJ2-5 TRBV27 . . TGTGCCAGCAGACCGGGGACGGGAGAGACCCAGTACTTC CASRPGTGETQYF
TRBJ2-7 TRBV5-1 TRBD1 . TGCGCCAGCAGCTTTTCCGGGACAGGGGGCTACAGCTCCTACGAGCAGTACTTC CASSFSGTGGYSSYEQYF
TRBJ2-1 TRBV3-1/TRBV3-2 TRBD1 . TGTGCCAGCAGCCAAAGGACAGGGCAGCCCTACAATGAGCAGTTCTTC CASSQRTGQPYNEQFF
TRBJ2-1 TRBV4-1 . . TGCGCCAGCAGCCAAGGACTGCGGGAGCAGTTCTTC CASSQGLREQFF
TRBJ1-1 TRBV5-8 . . TGTGCCAGCAGAGGGGCAGGGAACACTGAAGCTTTCTTT CASRGAGNTEAFF
TRBJ1-5 TRBV12-3/TRBV12-4 . . TGTGCCAGCAGTTTACGGCCCAATCAGCCCCAGCATTTT CASSLRPNQPQHF
TRBJ1-2 TRBV28 . . TGTGCCAGCAGTTCCCCGGACAGCCGGGGCTACACCTTC CASSSPDSRGYTF
TRBJ1-1 TRBV7-9 TRBD1 . TGTGCCAGCAGCTCAAAACAGGGGGTGAACACTGAAGCTTTCTTT CASSSKQGVNTEAFF
TRBJ1-3 TRBV7-3 TRBD1 . TGTGCCAGCAGCATGACAGGGGGCAGTGGAAACACCATATATTTT CASSMTGGSGNTIYF